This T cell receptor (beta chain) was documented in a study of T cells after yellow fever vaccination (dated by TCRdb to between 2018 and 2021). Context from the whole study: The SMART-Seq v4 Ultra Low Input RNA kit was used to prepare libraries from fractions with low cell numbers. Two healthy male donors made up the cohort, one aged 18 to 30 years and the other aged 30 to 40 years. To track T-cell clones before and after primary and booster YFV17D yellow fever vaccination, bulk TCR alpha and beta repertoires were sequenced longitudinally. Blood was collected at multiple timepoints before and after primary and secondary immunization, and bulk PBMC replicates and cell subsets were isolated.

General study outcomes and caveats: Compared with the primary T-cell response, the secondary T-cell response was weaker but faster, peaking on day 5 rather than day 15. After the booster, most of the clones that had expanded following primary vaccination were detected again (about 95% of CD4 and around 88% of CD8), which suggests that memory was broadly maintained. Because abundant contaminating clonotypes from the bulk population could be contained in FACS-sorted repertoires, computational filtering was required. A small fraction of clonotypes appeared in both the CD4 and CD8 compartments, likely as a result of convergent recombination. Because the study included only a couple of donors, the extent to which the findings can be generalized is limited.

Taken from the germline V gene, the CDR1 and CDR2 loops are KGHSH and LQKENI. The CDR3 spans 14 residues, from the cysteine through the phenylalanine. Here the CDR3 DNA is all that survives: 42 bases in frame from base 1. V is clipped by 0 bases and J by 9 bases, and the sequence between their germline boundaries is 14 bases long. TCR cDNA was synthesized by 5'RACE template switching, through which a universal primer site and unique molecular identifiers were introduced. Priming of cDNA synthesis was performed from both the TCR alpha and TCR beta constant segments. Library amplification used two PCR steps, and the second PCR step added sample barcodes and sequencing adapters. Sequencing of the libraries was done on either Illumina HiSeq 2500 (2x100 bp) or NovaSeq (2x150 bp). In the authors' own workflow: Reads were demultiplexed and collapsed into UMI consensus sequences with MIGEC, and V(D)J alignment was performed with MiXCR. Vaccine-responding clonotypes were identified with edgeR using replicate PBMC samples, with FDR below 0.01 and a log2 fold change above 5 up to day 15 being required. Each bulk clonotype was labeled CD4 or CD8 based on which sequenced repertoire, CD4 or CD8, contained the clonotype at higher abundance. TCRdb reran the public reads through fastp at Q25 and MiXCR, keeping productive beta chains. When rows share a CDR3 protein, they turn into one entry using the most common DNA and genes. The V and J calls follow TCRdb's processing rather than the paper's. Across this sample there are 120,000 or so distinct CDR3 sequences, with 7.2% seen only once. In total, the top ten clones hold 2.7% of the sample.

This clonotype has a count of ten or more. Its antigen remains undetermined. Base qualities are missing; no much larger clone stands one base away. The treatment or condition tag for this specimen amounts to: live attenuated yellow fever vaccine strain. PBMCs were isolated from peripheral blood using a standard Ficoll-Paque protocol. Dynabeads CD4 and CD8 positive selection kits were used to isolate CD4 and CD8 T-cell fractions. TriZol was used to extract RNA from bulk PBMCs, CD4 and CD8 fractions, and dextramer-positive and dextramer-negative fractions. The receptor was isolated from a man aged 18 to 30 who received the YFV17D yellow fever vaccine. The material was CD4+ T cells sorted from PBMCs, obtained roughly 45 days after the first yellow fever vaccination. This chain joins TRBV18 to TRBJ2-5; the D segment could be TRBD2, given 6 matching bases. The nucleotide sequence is TGTGCCAGCTCACCACCCTCACTAGCAGGTGCCCAGTACTTC. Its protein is CASSPPSLAGAQYF.